This paragraph reports one T cell receptor (beta chain). This specimen belongs to a study of blood T cell repertoires in COVID-19. The overall study: Spain, Italy and the United States supplied samples that represented acute and convalescent COVID-19. T cells, B-cell-depleted T cells, or PBMCs supplied cDNA or gDNA.

Germline CDR1 is LGHNA and CDR2 is YSLEER. V lost 7 bases and J lost 6; bases outside the gene matches: 11. The length of the CDR3 is 15 residues. In the authors' methods: Using reference gene primer amplification, nucleated cell counts were estimated. Libraries were prepared by immunoSEQ multiplex PCR; TCRdb keeps only in-frame clonotypes and omits some of them. The V and J calls and clone size come from that table; D and trimming were worked out from the DNA. Of about 20,000 clones listed, 70% to 90% are singletons. The TCR originated in a human donor with active COVID-19. The donor label of this sample is uncertain. Sequenced: peripheral blood. V usage is TRBV4-3 and J usage is TRBJ2-1; 8 bases align to TRBD2. This CDR3 reads CASMRDSGMSNEQFF. CDR3 sequence (DNA): TGCGCCAGCATGAGAGATAGCGGGATGAGCAATGAGCAGTTCTTC.